This TCR beta chain was profiled in a study of graft-versus-host responses after intestinal transplantation. Comments on this clone: The antigen is undetermined.

CDR3 length: 17 amino acids. Germline V lookup: CDR1 MRHNA, CDR2 SNTAGT. The V end was cut by 4 bases, the J end by 1 base, with 19 bases between. Generated by immunoSEQ multiplex PCR, the TCRdb table keeps only in-frame clones and is missing some. The sample lists about 36,000 clones; approximately 94% were seen once. Sequenced material: unstimulated CD4+ T cells sorted from spleen or lymph node cells, taken before transplant. The chain links TRBV6-4 to TRBJ2-5; no clear D. The clonotype originates from a human donor who was the organ donor for an intestinal transplant. CDR3 nucleotide sequence: TGTGCCAGCAGTGGTCCTTTGGGCCGAAATAGCCAAGAGACCCAGTACTTC. Amino acid sequence: CASSGPLGRNSQETQYF.